This T cell receptor (beta chain) was sequenced during a study of blood T cell repertoires in COVID-19. Trimming shortened V by 0 bases and J by 5 bases, and 7 bases separated the two germline ends. The CDR3 covers 13 residues. CDR1 is SGHAT and CDR2 is FQNNGV in the germline V gene. Seattle participants joined during active infection and were tracked over time. The sample holds a few counts of this clone. The table came from immunoSEQ multiplex PCR; TCRdb's copy has only in-frame clones and leaves some out. The data show about 130,000 clones, over 75% seen once. The TCR sequence derives from a man in his thirties or forties with COVID-19, enrolled during active disease. Material for sequencing was peripheral blood. V usage is TRBV11-2 and J usage is TRBJ1-1; no firm D call. CDR3 sequence (DNA): TGTGCCAGCAGCTTAGATGAACGGACTGAAGCTTTCTTT. This encodes CASSLDERTEAFF.